This T cell receptor (beta chain) was recovered during a study of T cell clonality in common variable immunodeficiency. Measured with immunoSEQ multiplex PCR; TCRdb has only the in-frame clones, and not every one. Recorded here are tens of thousands of clones, none singletons. This clone occurred many times. Antigen specificity is unknown. The read ends 3 residues shy of where the CDR3 ends; the end is completed using the germline J gene. CDR1 and CDR2 (germline): DFQATT, SNEGSKA (reference sequence). The CDR3 runs 14 residues. Trimming removed 0 bases at V and 0 bases at J, with 3 bases between. Donors gave roughly 5 to 8 ml heparinized peripheral whole blood. Study results and caveats: Fewer deletions and N-nucleotide insertions were reportedly seen in common variable immunodeficiency TCR beta sequences. TCRbeta clonality was increased in CVID versus healthy controls. Fewer TCRbeta clones were shared among CVID subjects than controls.

This clonotype originated in a person between 18 and 75 years old in good health. The source material was peripheral blood mononuclear cells. J is TRBJ1-6 and V is TRBV20-1; no definite D call. CDR3 protein: CSARDSSYNSPLHF. The CDR3 bases that were read are TGCAGTGCTAGAGACAGCTCCTATAATTCACCC.